The clone carrying this T cell receptor (beta chain) occurred a few times. This sample was taken from a study of identifying expanded T cells in peripheral blood. The protocol was immunoSEQ multiplex PCR, while the TCRdb copy is restricted to in-frame clones and leaves out a portion. The sample holds 100,000 to 150,000 clones, roughly 82% seen once. Germline trimming cut 0 bases from V and 9 bases from J; bases unmatched to any gene: 3. CDR1 and CDR2 from the germline V gene are SGHNT and YYREEE (reference sequence). The CDR3 length is 14 residues. This sequence originates from a person between 18 and 70 years old in good health. The specimen was blood. The chain carries TRBV5-4 and TRBJ1-6; 7 bases align to TRBD1. The CDR3 region has the DNA TGTGCCAGCAGCTTGGACAGGGGCGGTTCACCCCTCCACTTT. This translates into CASSLDRGGSPLHF. Looking up the rest from reference TRBV5-4 and TRBJ1-6 gives the full variable domain: ETGVTQSPTHLIKTRGQQVTLRCSSQSGHNTVSWYQQALGQGPQFIFQYYREEENGRGNFPPRFSGLQFPNYSSELNVNALELDDSALYLCASSLDRGGSPLHFGNGTRLTVT.